This entry lists 13 T cell receptor beta chains sequenced from one sample in a study of control samples from healthy donors and cancer patients. Sequenced by immunoSEQ multiplex PCR; TCRdb stores in-frame clones only, minus some. Among approximately 100,000 clones listed, less than 95% were seen once. Sequenced sample: blood. The receptors originated from a woman between 18 and 29 years old in good health.

The chain employs TRBV7-9 and TRBJ1-1; D gene uncertain. V was trimmed by 5 bases and J by 1 base, leaving 5 bases between them. CDR3 length equals 12 residues. From germline, CDR1 is SEHNR and CDR2 FQNEAQ (reference sequence). CDR3: CASSNTNTEAFF. As DNA, the CDR3 is TGTGCCAGCAGCAATACGAACACTGAAGCTTTCTTT.

The chain recombines TRBV19 with TRBJ1-5, with 7 bases matching TRBD1. The CDR3 spans 14 residues. V shed 7 bases and J 4 bases; nucleotides not matched to a gene: 7. CDR1 LNHDA and CDR2 SQIVND come from the germline V gene (reference sequence). DNA of the CDR3: TGTGCCAGTAACCGGGACAGACAGAATCAGCCCCAGCATTTT. Its protein is CASNRDRQNQPQHF.

The chain carries TRBV3-1 (or the pseudogene TRBV3-2) and TRBJ2-1; perhaps D is TRBD1 or TRBD2 (5 bases each). With 4 bases removed from V and 10 bases from J, the gap between germline ends came to 20 bases. The CDR3 length is 15 residues. The germline gives CDR1 LGHDT, CDR2 YNNKEL (reference sequence). CDR3 residues: CASSPRVADRDEQFF. The CDR3 bases are TGTGCCAGCAGCCCGCGGGTAGCAGATCGGGACGAGCAGTTCTTC.

The chain links TRBV6-5 to TRBJ2-7; D unclear. The CDR3 contains 14 residues. V shed 6 bases and J shed 7 bases, with 19 bases lying between them. CDR1 and CDR2 (germline): MNHEY, SVGAGI. CDR3 in DNA: TGTGCCAGCAGCCAAGCGTTGGGGTTTGTGGAGCAGTACTTC. Translation: CASSQALGFVEQYF.

Of note for this clone: The sample contains more than one DNA sequence encoding this CDR3. The rearrangement joins TRBV5-1 to TRBJ1-5; D is perhaps TRBD1 (5 bases). The CDR3 is 15 residues long. V gave up 0 bases and J gave up 0 bases, with 7 bases separating them. CDR1 is SGHRS, CDR2 YFSETQ, per germline. The CDR3 sequence: CASSLEGRSNQPQHF. Written as DNA, the CDR3 is TGCGCCAGCAGCTTGGAGGGGCGTAGCAATCAGCCCCAGCATTTT. The full variable domain, in which reference TRBV5-1 and TRBJ1-5 provide the parts outside the CDR3, is KAGVTQTPRYLIKTRGQQVTLSCSPISGHRSVSWYQQTPGQGLQFLFEYFSETQRNKGNFPGRFSGRQFSNSRSEMNVSTLELGDSALYLCASSLEGRSNQPQHFGDGTRLSIL.

The rearrangement links TRBV6-5 to TRBJ1-1; D may be TRBD1 (6 bases). Germline lookup yields CDR1 MNHEY and CDR2 SVGAGI. The CDR3 totals 14 residues. V lost 6 bases, J lost 6 bases, and 17 bases lay in between. CDR3 amino acids: CASRLRQAKPEAFF. CDR3 DNA sequence: TGTGCCAGCAGGCTAAGACAGGCGAAGCCTGAAGCTTTCTTT.

In regard to this clone: The same CDR3 is also encoded by other DNA sequences in this sample. The rearrangement links TRBV14 to TRBJ1-1, with D unresolved. Looked up from germline, CDR1 is SGHDN and CDR2 is FVKESK. There are 13 residues in the CDR3. With 3 bases removed from V and 3 bases from J, the gap between germline ends came to 8 bases. The CDR3 DNA sequence: TGTGCCAGCAGCCAGGGCCTAGACACTGAAGCTTTCTTT. Protein product: CASSQGLDTEAFF.

This chain links TRBV9 with TRBJ2-1; D is perhaps TRBD1 (5 bases). The germline CDR1 and CDR2 sequences are SGDLS and YYNGEE. This CDR3 comprises 15 residues. Trimming took 0 bases from V and 0 from J, leaving 7 bases between them. CDR3 residues: CASSVEGYSYNEQFF. The CDR3 DNA sequence: TGTGCCAGCAGCGTAGAGGGGTACTCCTACAATGAGCAGTTCTTC.

This clone was seen a single time. The V call is TRBV3-1 (or the pseudogene TRBV3-2), the J call TRBJ1-6; D is perhaps TRBD1 (6 bases). Germline CDR1 LGHDT, CDR2 YNNKEL (reference sequence). Trimming shortened V by 3 bases and J by 5 bases, and 11 bases separated the two germline ends. The CDR3 extends over 15 amino acids. CDR3 DNA: TGTGCCAGCAGCCACGAGGGACACAATAATTCACCCCTCCACTTT. Encoded protein: CASSHEGHNNSPLHF.

The chain has TRBV29-1 and TRBJ2-1; unclear D gene. The V end was cut by 0 bases, the J end by 6 bases, with 6 bases between. Germline CDR1 reads SQVTM; CDR2 reads ANQGSEA. The CDR3 contains 12 residues. In nucleotides, the CDR3 is TGCAGCGTTGAAGATCCTGGCAATGAGCAGTTCTTC. Translated: CSVEDPGNEQFF.

Remarks on this clone: The junction departs from the called germline gene at one end, perhaps through a read error. The chain couples TRBV10-3 to TRBJ1-1, with no clear D. Germline loops: CDR1 ENHRY, CDR2 SYGVKD. The CDR3 sequence is 14 residues long. The CDR3 coding sequence is TGTGTCATCAGCTTACAGCATGCGAACACTGAAGCTTTCTTT. This gives the protein CVISLQHANTEAFF.

The chain uses TRBV7-9 and TRBJ2-3; D call uncertain. Trimming cost V 1 base and J 0 bases, with 8 bases left between them. The CDR3 is made up of 15 amino acids. Germline loops: CDR1 SEHNR, CDR2 FQNEAQ (reference sequence). As DNA, the CDR3 is TGTGCCAGCAGCTTAGTAAGTTCTAGCACAGATACGCAGTATTTT. Its protein product is CASSLVSSSTDTQYF.

The J gene is TRBJ1-6, the V gene TRBV5-6; 9 positions agree with TRBD1. The V segment lost 3 bases and the J segment 5 bases; nucleotides outside the gene matches: 6. This CDR3 is built from 16 residues. Germline loops: CDR1 SGHDT, CDR2 YYEEEE. CDR3 bases: TGTGCCAGCAGCTCTAGCTGGACAGGGGATAATTCACCCCTCCACTTT. Protein sequence: CASSSSWTGDNSPLHF. Supplemented by reference TRBV5-6 and TRBJ1-6, the full variable domain reads DAGVTQSPTHLIKTRGQQVTLRCSPKSGHDTVSWYQQALGQGPQFIFQYYEEEERQRGNFPDRFSGHQFPNYSSELNVNALLLGDSALYLCASSSSWTGDNSPLHFGNGTRLTVT.